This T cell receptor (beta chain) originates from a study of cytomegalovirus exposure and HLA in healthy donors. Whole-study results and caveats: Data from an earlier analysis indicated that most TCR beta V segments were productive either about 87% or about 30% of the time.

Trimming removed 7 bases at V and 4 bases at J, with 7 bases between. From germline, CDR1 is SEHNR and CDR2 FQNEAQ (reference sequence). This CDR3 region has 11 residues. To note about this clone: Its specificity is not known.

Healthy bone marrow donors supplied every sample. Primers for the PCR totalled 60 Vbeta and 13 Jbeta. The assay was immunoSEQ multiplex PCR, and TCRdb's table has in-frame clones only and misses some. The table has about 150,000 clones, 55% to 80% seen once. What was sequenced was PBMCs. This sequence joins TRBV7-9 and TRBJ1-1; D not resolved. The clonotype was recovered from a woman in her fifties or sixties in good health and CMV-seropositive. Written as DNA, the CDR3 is TGTGCCAGCAATTCGGGCACTGAAGCTTTCTTT. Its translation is CASNSGTEAFF.